Below, 28 T cell receptor beta chains from the same sample are listed, as sequenced in a study of T cells in Graves' hyperthyroidism and ophthalmopathy. TCR beta CDR3 sequences were amplified from RNA transcripts. TCR CDR3 regions were first amplified by RT-PCR with HTBI primers. TCRdb re-called the multiplex PCR reads through MiXCR, storing one row per CDR3 protein. The sample yields roughly 500,000 distinct CDR3 sequences, around 43% seen once. The specimen was peripheral blood or thyroid tissue (not recorded which). Receptor source: an adult woman with Graves' disease, either hyperthyroidism or ophthalmopathy (not recorded which).

This clonotype came up once. J is TRBJ1-1 and V is TRBV20-1; perhaps TRBD1 as D (5 bases). Per the germline V gene, CDR1 is DFQATT and CDR2 is SNEGSKA (reference sequence). The CDR3 has 11 amino acids. With 5 bases removed from V and 3 bases from J, the gap between germline ends came to 7 bases. CDR3 coding DNA: TGCAGTGCTGGGGGGGACACTGAAGCTTTCTTT. This sequence encodes CSAGGDTEAFF.

The gene calls are TRBV7-2 and TRBJ1-6; D is possibly TRBD1 (6 bases). The germline gives CDR1 SGHTA, CDR2 FQGNSA. The CDR3 is 17 amino acids. Trimming took 6 bases from V and 7 from J, leaving 22 bases between them. CDR3 amino acids: CASSPGTGWRANSPLHF. DNA of the CDR3: TGTGCCAGCAGTCCGGGAACAGGGTGGAGGGCAAATTCACCCCTCCACTTT.

This clonotype was counted at least ten times. The gene calls are TRBV12-3 or TRBV12-4 and TRBJ1-2; D is unresolved. V was trimmed by 2 bases and J by 5 bases, leaving 9 bases between them. The CDR3 covers 13 residues. Here the CDR3 DNA reads TGTGCCAGCAGTTTAAACGGACCATATGGCTACACCTTC. This encodes CASSLNGPYGYTF.

The rearrangement links TRBV24-1 to TRBJ1-5; D possibly corresponds to TRBD1 (5 bases). This CDR3 has 13 amino acids. V lost 9 bases and J 6 bases, leaving 14 bases between the germline ends. The germline V gene encodes CDR1 KGHDR and CDR2 SFDVKD. The CDR3 DNA is TGTGCCACCGAGGAAAGAAGGGGTCAGCCCCAGCATTTT. Amino acid sequence: CATEERRGQPQHF.

The rearrangement joins TRBV5-1 to TRBJ2-5; D possibly matches TRBD1 or TRBD2 (5 bases each). The V gene lost 6 bases and the J gene lost 1 base, with 13 bases spanning the gap. The germline V gene encodes CDR1 SGHRS and CDR2 YFSETQ. The CDR3 is 14 amino acids. The CDR3 region has the DNA TGCGCCAGCACGGGATTGACAGCCCAAGAGACCCAGTACTTC. This sequence encodes CASTGLTAQETQYF.

J is TRBJ2-5 and V is TRBV7-9, with D tentatively TRBD1 or TRBD2 (6 bases each). V gave up 8 bases and J gave up 7 bases, with 17 bases separating them. This CDR3 is 13 amino acids long. Germline V gene lookup returns CDR1 SEHNR and CDR2 FQNEAQ (reference sequence). CDR3 region: CASRRLEGGTQYF. CDR3 bases: TGTGCCAGCCGCCGACTAGAGGGGGGGACCCAGTACTTC.

V gene TRBV4-3 combines with J gene TRBJ2-6; D gene ambiguous. Trimming stripped 0 bases from V and 2 bases from J, with 14 bases between. CDR3 length: 18 residues. The germline gives CDR1 LGHNA, CDR2 YSLEER. The CDR3 loop reads CASSQDQGRRTGANVLTF. In DNA, the CDR3 is TGCGCCAGCAGCCAAGATCAAGGACGTAGAACTGGGGCCAACGTCCTGACTTTC.

This clonotype showed up just a few times. The chain uses TRBV4-1 and TRBJ1-2; 10 bases agree with TRBD1. CDR3 size: 16 residues. Germline V lookup: CDR1 MGHRA, CDR2 YSYEKL. V gave up 0 bases and J gave up 3 bases; unmatched junction bases: 4. The CDR3 DNA reads TGCGCCAGCAGCCAAGAGCCGGGACAGGGGTACTATGGCTACACCTTC. Its translation is CASSQEPGQGYYGYTF.

This chain joins TRBV9 and TRBJ2-5, with 8 bases identical to TRBD2. Germline loops: CDR1 SGDLS, CDR2 YYNGEE. The CDR3 is 15 residues long. Trimming at V came to 3 bases and at J to 2 bases, leaving 6 bases not matched to a gene. CDR3 residues: CASSGREDLQETQYF. The CDR3 coding sequence is TGTGCCAGCAGCGGGCGGGAGGACCTTCAAGAGACCCAGTACTTC.

The V and J genes are TRBV24-1 and TRBJ2-5; TRBD2 matches at 11 bases. The CDR3 spans 18 residues. Looked up from germline, CDR1 is KGHDR and CDR2 is SFDVKD. V shed 4 bases, J shed 2 bases, and the junction held 11 bases outside the gene matches. DNA of the CDR3: TGTGCCACCAGTGACGAAGGGACTAGCGGAGCCGAACAAGAGACCCAGTACTTC. It specifies CATSDEGTSGAEQETQYF.

This chain connects TRBV4-1 to TRBJ2-7; D not resolved. The CDR3 consists of 16 residues. The germline gives CDR1 MGHRA, CDR2 YSYEKL. V was shortened by 0 bases and J by 0 bases, with 12 bases between the two germline ends. Written as DNA, the CDR3 is TGCGCCAGCAGCCAAGATTTCTTCGGAACCTCCTACGAGCAGTACTTC. As protein: CASSQDFFGTSYEQYF.

The chain joins TRBV9 to TRBJ1-2; D uncertain. Trimming cost V 6 bases and J 7 bases, with 7 bases left between them. Germline V CDR1 and CDR2: SGDLS, YYNGEE. The CDR3 loop spans 10 amino acids. The CDR3, as DNA: TGTGCCAGCATAGTGAGTGGCTACACCTTC. The encoded protein is CASIVSGYTF.

The chain links TRBV3-1 to TRBJ2-7; D is perhaps TRBD2 (6 bases). V lost 1 base and J lost 2, with 9 bases in between. Germline V gene sequence: CDR1 LGHDT, CDR2 YNNKEL (reference sequence). This CDR3 has 14 residues. The CDR3 bases are TGTGCCAGCAGCCAAGTGTCTAGCGCCTACGAGCAGTACTTC. It yields the protein CASSQVSSAYEQYF.

This clonotype has a handful of counts. The rearrangement joins TRBV25-1 to TRBJ1-4; no clear D gene. The V end was cut by 1 base, the J end by 7 bases, with 7 bases between. Germline loops: CDR1 MGHDK, CDR2 SYGVNS. CDR3 size: 13 residues. The CDR3 is CASSELTSEKLFF. CDR3 sequence (DNA): TGTGCCAGCAGTGAATTGACGAGTGAAAAACTGTTTTTT.

The chain links TRBV7-9 to TRBJ2-7, with TRBD1 identical over 7 bases. The CDR3 extends over 14 amino acids. Germline assignment: CDR1 SEHNR and CDR2 FQNEAQ (reference sequence). J lost 3 bases, V lost 4 bases, and 6 bases had no gene match. CDR3 protein: CASSSTTGRYEQYF. The CDR3 DNA sequence: TGTGCCAGCAGCTCGACGACAGGGCGCTACGAGCAGTACTTC.

This clonotype was seen only a few times. The gene calls are TRBV29-1 and TRBJ2-3; D is unclear. Trimming took off 3 bases at V and 1 base at J, with 11 bases between the two ends. The CDR3 runs to 14 residues. The germline gives CDR1 SQVTM, CDR2 ANQGSEA. The chain's CDR3 is CSVEQVGGTDTQYF. CDR3 nucleotide sequence: TGCAGCGTTGAGCAGGTCGGTGGCACAGATACGCAGTATTTT.

This clonotype was recorded a few times. The chain has TRBV7-9 and TRBJ2-7, with D maybe TRBD1 (6 bases). CDR1 is SEHNR and CDR2 is FQNEAQ in the germline V gene (reference sequence). V lost 5 bases and J 3 bases, leaving 14 bases between the germline ends. This CDR3 spans 14 amino acids. CDR3: CASSLPGTNYEQYF. The CDR3, as DNA: TGTGCCAGCAGCCTCCCCGGGACAAACTACGAGCAGTACTTC.

A single count supports this clonotype. This chain uses TRBV2 with TRBJ2-2, with a weak D call TRBD2 (6 bases). The CDR3 runs to 16 residues. In germline, CDR1 is SNHLY, CDR2 FYNNEI. Trimming shortened V by 3 bases and J by 1 base, and 12 bases separated the two germline ends. The chain's CDR3 is CASSERDRLNTGELFF. Written as DNA, the CDR3 is TGTGCCAGCAGTGAGCGGGACCGTCTGAACACCGGGGAGCTGTTTTTT.

This clonotype was found many times. The V call is TRBV10-1, the J call TRBJ1-1; possibly TRBD1 for D (5 bases). Per the germline V gene, CDR1 is WNHNN and CDR2 is SYGVQD (reference sequence). This CDR3 contains 12 residues. V was pared by 6 bases and J by 4 bases, with 9 bases between. As DNA, the CDR3 is TGCGCCAGCAGCCGGGACGCCACTGAAGCTTTCTTT. It is translated as CASSRDATEAFF.

This clonotype was recorded once. CDR3 in amino acids: CSAPPGLAGVPEQYF. DNA for the CDR3: TGCAGTGCGCCTCCGGGACTAGCGGGAGTCCCCGAGCAGTACTTC. The V gene is TRBV20-1, the J gene TRBJ2-7, with 14 bases identical to TRBD2. From germline, CDR1 is DFQATT and CDR2 SNEGSKA (reference sequence). The CDR3 contains 15 residues. The trim removed 6 bases at V and 6 bases at J, leaving 10 bases unmatched.

The chain recombines TRBV18 with TRBJ1-1; possibly TRBD1 for D (6 bases). The germline gives CDR1 KGHSH, CDR2 LQKENI. The germline V and J ends were trimmed by 0 bases and 4 bases, with 15 bases remaining between them. There are 16 residues in the CDR3. DNA for the CDR3: TGTGCCAGCTCACCACCATCCTTAATAGGGGGCACTGAAGCTTTCTTT. Translated, it gives CASSPPSLIGGTEAFF.

This clonotype occurred many times. The V and J genes are TRBV7-9 and TRBJ1-1; D perhaps matches TRBD1 (5 bases). This CDR3 is 17 amino acids long. Trimming removed 1 base at V and 1 base at J, with 16 bases between. Germline V gene sequence: CDR1 SEHNR, CDR2 FQNEAQ (reference sequence). The CDR3 loop reads CASSLVRLGLRNTEAFF. The CDR3, as DNA: TGTGCCAGCAGCTTAGTGAGGTTGGGACTTAGGAACACTGAAGCTTTCTTT. Drawing the rest from reference TRBV7-9 and TRBJ1-1, the complete variable domain is DTGVSQNPRHKITKRGQNVTFRCDPISEHNRLYWYRQTLGQGPEFLTYFQNEAQLEKSRLLSDRFSAERPKGSFSTLEIQRTEQGDSAMYLCASSLVRLGLRNTEAFFGQGTRLTVV.

Ten or more counts support this clonotype. The chain joins TRBV12-3 or TRBV12-4 to TRBJ2-7, with D possibly matching TRBD1 (6 bases). The CDR3 consists of 14 residues. Trimming removed 5 bases from V and 5 bases from J, with 16 bases in between. DNA for the CDR3: TGTGCCAGCAGTCCCACAGGGCCCCACAACGAGCAGTACTTC. Its translation: CASSPTGPHNEQYF.

This clonotype was seen only once. CDR3: CSARQGQYGYTF. The CDR3 DNA sequence: TGCAGTGCTCGACAGGGGCAATATGGCTACACCTTC. The chain combines TRBV20-1 with TRBJ1-2, with TRBD1 matching over 8 bases. CDR1 is DFQATT and CDR2 is SNEGSKA in the germline V gene (reference sequence). After removal of 5 bases from V and 5 bases from J, the junction contained 4 bases not matched to a gene. CDR3 length: 12 residues.

This clonotype was seen a handful of times. The CDR3 here is CASSQGRTGELNTEAFF. The CDR3 bases are TGCGCCAGCAGCCAAGGCCGGACAGGGGAACTGAACACTGAAGCTTTCTTT. The rearrangement joins TRBV4-1 to TRBJ1-1; 9 nucleotides match TRBD1. Germline V gene lookup returns CDR1 MGHRA and CDR2 YSYEKL. Germline trimming cut 1 base from V and 0 bases from J; bases unmatched to any gene: 6. The CDR3 runs 17 residues.

This clonotype was seen ten or more times. In DNA form, the CDR3 reads TGTGCCAGCAGCGCCCGGGGGGGAGAGACCCAGTACTTC. Translated, it gives CASSARGGETQYF. The chain recombines TRBV7-9 with TRBJ2-5; 8 bases line up with TRBD2. Germline lookup yields CDR1 SEHNR and CDR2 FQNEAQ (reference sequence). V was clipped by 5 bases and J by 4 bases; unmatched bases: 3. This CDR3 contains 13 residues.

This chain joins TRBV7-9 and TRBJ2-3, with 7 bases lining up with TRBD2. V lost 5 bases to trimming and J lost 2 bases; unmatched junction nucleotides: 16. The CDR3 is made up of 18 amino acids. Germline loops: CDR1 SEHNR, CDR2 FQNEAQ (reference sequence). This chain's CDR3 is CASSLTATLSGFTDTQYF. The CDR3 region has the DNA TGTGCCAGCAGCCTAACAGCAACCCTTAGCGGGTTCACAGATACGCAGTATTTT.

The table lists this clonotype with many counts. The chain couples TRBV11-2 to TRBJ1-1, with a tentative D call TRBD1 (6 bases). Germline lookup yields CDR1 SGHAT and CDR2 FQNNGV. The CDR3 spans 18 residues. Trimming cost V 1 base and J 0 bases, with 18 bases left between them. The DNA for the CDR3 is TGTGCCAGCAGCTTAGGGGTAATGGGGGGCTACATGAACACTGAAGCTTTCTTT. Its protein is CASSLGVMGGYMNTEAFF.